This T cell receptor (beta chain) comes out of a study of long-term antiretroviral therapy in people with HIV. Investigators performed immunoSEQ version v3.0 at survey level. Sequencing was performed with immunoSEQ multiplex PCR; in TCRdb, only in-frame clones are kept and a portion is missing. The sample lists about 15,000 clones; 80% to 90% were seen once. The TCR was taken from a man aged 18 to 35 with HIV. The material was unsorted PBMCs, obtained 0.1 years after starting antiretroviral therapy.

Written as DNA, the CDR3 is TGCGCCAGCAGCTCTTTCCGGGAGCCGCTCTCTACAAATGAAAAACTGTTTTTT. The encoded protein is CASSSFREPLSTNEKLFF. The rearrangement uses TRBV4-1 and TRBJ1-4; D unresolved. The CDR3 has 18 amino acids. V lost 5 bases and J lost 5, with 24 bases in between. CDR1 is MGHRA, CDR2 YSYEKL, per germline.